This T cell receptor beta chain was found in a study of shared clonotypes between healthy human individuals. The data were produced by immunoSEQ multiplex PCR, yet TCRdb's version contains in-frame clones alone and is incomplete. The table shows 1.5 million to 1.9 million clones, with nearly 99% occurring only once. CDR1 and CDR2 from the germline V gene are SGHDT and YYEEEE. This CDR3 has 17 residues. With 2 bases clipped from V and 7 bases from J, the junction kept 9 bases outside the gene matches. Sequenced input: naive CD4+ T cells sorted from blood. Specified subset: CD45RA+ positively selected. The V call is TRBV5-6, the J call TRBJ2-1, with 13 nucleotides matching TRBD2. The TCR originated in a man under 40 in good health. CDR3 nucleotides: TGTGCCAGCAGCTTCACCGGGACTAGCGGGATATGGAATGAGCAGTTCTTC. Amino acid sequence: CASSFTGTSGIWNEQFF.